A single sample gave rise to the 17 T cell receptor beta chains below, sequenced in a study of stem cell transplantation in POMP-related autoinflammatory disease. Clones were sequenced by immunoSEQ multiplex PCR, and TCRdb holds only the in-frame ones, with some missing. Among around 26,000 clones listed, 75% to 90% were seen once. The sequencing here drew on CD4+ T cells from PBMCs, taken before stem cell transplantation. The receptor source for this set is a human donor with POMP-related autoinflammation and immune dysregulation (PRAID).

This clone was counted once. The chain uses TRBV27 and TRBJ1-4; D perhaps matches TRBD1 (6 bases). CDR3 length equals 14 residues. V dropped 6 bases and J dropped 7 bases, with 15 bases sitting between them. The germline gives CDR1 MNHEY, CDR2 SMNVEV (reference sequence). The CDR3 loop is CASRQGGGSEKLFF. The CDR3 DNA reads TGTGCCAGCAGACAGGGTGGGGGCAGTGAAAAACTGTTTTTT.

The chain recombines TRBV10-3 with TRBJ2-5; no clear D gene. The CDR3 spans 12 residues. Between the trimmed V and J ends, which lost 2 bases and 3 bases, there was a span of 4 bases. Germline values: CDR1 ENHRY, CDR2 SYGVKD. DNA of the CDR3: TGTGCCATCAGTGAGGCCGAAGAGACCCAGTACTTC. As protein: CAISEAEETQYF.

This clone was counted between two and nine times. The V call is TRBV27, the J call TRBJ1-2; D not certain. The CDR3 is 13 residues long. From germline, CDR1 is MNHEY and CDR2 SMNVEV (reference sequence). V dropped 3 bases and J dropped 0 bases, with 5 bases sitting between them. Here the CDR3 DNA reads TGTGCCAGCAGTTTTAACACTAACTATGGCTACACCTTC. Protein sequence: CASSFNTNYGYTF.

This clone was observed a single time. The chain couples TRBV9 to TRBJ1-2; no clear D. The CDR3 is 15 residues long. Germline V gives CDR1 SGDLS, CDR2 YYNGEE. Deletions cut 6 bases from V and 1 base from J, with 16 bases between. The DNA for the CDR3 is TGTGCCAGCACCCTATCCTCGACGGATAACTATGGCTACACCTTC. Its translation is CASTLSSTDNYGYTF.

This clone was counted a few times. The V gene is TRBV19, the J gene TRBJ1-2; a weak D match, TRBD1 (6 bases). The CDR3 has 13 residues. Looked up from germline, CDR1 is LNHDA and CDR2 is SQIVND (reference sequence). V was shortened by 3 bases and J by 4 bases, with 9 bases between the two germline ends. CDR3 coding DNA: TGTGCCAGTAGTATCCGGGACATCTATGGCTACACCTTC. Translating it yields CASSIRDIYGYTF.

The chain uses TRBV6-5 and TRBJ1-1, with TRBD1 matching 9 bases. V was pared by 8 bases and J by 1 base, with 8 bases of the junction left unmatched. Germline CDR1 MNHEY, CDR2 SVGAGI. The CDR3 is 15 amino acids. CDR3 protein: CASGQGLTWNTEAFF. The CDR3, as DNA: TGTGCCAGCGGACAGGGGCTAACATGGAACACTGAAGCTTTCTTT.

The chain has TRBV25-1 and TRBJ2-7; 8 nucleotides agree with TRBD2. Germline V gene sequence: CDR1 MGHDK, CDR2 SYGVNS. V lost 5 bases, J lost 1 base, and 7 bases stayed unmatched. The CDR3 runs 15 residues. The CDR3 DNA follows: TGTGCCAGCAGTTGGAGCGGGGGACCTTCCTACGAGCAGTACTTC. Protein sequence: CASSWSGGPSYEQYF.

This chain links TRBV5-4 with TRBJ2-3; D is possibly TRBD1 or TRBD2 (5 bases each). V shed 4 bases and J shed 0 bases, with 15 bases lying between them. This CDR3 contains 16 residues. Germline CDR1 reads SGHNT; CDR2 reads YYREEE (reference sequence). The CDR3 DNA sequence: TGTGCCAGCAGCAACCCCGGGACGGGGAGCACAGATACGCAGTATTTT. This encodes CASSNPGTGSTDTQYF.

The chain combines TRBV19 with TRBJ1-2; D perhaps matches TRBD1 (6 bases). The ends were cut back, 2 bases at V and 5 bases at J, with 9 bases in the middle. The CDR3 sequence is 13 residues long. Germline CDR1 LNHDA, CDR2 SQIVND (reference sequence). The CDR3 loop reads CASSIRGEYGYTF. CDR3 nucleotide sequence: TGTGCCAGTAGTATAAGGGGGGAGTATGGCTACACCTTC.

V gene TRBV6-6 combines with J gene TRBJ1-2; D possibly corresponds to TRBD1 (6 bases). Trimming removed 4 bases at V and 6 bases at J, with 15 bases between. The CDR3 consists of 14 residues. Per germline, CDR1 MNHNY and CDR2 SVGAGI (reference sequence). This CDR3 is CASSSSGGANGYTF. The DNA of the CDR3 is TGTGCCAGCAGTTCCTCGGGGGGCGCGAATGGCTACACCTTC.

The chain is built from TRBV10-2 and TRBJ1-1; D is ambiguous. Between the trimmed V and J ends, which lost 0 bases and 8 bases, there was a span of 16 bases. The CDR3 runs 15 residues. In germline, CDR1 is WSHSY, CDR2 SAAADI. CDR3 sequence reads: CASSESNTLKREAFF. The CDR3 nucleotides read TGCGCCAGCAGTGAGTCGAACACTTTAAAACGCGAAGCTTTCTTT.

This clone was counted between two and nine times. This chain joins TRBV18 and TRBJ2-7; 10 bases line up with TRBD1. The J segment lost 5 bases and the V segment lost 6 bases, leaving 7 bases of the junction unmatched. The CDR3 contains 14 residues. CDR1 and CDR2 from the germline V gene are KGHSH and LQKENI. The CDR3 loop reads CASSSPGTGDEQYF. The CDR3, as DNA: TGTGCCAGCTCCAGTCCCGGGACAGGGGACGAGCAGTACTTC. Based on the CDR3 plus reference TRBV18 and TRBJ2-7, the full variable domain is NAGVMQNPRHLVRRRGQEARLRCSPMKGHSHVYWYRQLPEEGLKFMVYLQKENIIDESGMPKERFSAEFPKEGPSILRIQQVVRGDSAAYFCASSSPGTGDEQYFGPGTRLTVT.

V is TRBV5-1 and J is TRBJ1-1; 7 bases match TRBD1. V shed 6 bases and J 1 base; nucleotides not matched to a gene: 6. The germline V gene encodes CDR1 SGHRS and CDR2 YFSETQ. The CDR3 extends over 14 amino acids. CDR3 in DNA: TGCGCCAGCACCATCACAGGGGAGAACACTGAAGCTTTCTTT. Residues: CASTITGENTEAFF.

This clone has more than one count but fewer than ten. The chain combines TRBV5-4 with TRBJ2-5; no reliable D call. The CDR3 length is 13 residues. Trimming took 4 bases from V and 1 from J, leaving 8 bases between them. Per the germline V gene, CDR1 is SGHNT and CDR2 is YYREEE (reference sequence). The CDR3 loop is CASSPPSQETQYF. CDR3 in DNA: TGTGCCAGCAGCCCTCCGTCCCAAGAGACCCAGTACTTC.

CDR3 DNA sequence: TGTGCCAGCAGTGTTCAAGACTACAATGAGCAGTTCTTC. Residues: CASSVQDYNEQFF. The chain uses TRBV6-1 and TRBJ2-1, with D unresolved. The CDR3 contains 13 residues. Looked up from germline, CDR1 is MNHNS and CDR2 is SASEGT. V was pared by 4 bases and J by 3 bases, with 7 bases between.

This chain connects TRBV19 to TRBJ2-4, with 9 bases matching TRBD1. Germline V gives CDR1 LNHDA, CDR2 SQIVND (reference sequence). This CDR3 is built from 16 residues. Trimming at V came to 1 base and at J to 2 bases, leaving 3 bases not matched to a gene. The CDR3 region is CASSIGTGGPKNIQYF. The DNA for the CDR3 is TGTGCCAGTAGTATAGGAACAGGGGGCCCCAAAAACATTCAGTACTTC.

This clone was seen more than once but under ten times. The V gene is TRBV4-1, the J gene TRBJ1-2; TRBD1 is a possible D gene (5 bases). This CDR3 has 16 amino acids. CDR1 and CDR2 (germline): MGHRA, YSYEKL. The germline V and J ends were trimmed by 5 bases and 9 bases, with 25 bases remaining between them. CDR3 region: CASSSPRRQSRSSYTF. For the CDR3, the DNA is TGCGCCAGCAGCTCACCCCGGCGACAGTCCAGATCGAGCTACACCTTC.